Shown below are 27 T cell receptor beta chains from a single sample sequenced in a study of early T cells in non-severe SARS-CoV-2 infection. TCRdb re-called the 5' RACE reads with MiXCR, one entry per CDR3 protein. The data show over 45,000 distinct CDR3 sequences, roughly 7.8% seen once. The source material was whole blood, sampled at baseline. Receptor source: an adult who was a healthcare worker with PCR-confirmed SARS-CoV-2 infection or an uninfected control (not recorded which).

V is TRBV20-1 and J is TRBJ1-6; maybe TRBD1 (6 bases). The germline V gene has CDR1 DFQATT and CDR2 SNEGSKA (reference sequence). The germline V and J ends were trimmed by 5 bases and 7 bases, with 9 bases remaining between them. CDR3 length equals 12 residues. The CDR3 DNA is TGCAGTGCTGTAACAGGGAATTCACCCCTCCACTTT. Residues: CSAVTGNSPLHF.

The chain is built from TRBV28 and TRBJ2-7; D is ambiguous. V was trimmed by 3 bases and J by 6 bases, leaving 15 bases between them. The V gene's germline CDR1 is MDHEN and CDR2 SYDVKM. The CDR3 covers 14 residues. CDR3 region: CASSFSGRRGEQYF. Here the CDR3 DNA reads TGTGCCAGCAGTTTCTCCGGGCGGCGCGGCGAGCAGTACTTC. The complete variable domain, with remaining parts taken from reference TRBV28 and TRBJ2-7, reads DVKVTQSSRYLVKRTGEKVFLECVQDMDHENMFWYRQDPGLGLRLIYFSYDVKMKEKGDIPEGYSVSREKKERFSLILESASTNQTSMYLCASSFSGRRGEQYFGPGTRLTVT.

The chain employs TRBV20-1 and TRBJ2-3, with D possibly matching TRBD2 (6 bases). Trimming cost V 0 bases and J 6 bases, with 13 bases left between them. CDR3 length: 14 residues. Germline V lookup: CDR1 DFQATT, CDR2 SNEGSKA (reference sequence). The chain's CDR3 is CSARDQRAADTQYF. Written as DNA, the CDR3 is TGCAGTGCTAGAGATCAGCGGGCCGCGGATACGCAGTATTTT.

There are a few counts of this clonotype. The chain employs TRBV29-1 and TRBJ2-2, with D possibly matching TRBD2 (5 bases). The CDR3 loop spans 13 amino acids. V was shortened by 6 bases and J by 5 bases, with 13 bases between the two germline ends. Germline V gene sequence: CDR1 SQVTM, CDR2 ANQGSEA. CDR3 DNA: TGCAGCGTGAGCCGGACGGGGACCGGGGAGCTGTTTTTT. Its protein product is CSVSRTGTGELFF.

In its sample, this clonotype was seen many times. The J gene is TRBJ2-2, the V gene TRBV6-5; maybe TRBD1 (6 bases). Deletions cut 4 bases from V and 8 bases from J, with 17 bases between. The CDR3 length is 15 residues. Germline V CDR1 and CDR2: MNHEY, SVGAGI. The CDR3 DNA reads TGTGCCAGCAGTTTTCAGCAGGGGACGGGTGGGGAGCTGTTTTTT. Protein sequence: CASSFQQGTGGELFF.

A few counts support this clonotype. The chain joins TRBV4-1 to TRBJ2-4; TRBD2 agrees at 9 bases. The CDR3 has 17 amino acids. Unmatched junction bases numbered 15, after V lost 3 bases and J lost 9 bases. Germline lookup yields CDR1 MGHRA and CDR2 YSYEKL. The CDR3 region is CASSQDGTSQRGGIQYF. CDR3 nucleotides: TGCGCCAGCAGCCAGGACGGGACTAGCCAAAGGGGGGGCATTCAGTACTTC.

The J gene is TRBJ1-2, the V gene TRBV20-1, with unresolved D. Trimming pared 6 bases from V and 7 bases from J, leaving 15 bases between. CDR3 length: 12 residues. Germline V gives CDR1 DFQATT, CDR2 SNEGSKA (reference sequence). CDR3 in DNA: TGCAGTGCCAGTCCCGGACTATTTGGCTACACCTTC. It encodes CSASPGLFGYTF.

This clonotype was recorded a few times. The CDR3 here is CASRGTNSETQYF. The DNA of the CDR3 is TGTGCCAGCAGGGGCACCAACTCAGAGACCCAGTACTTC. The genes are TRBV6-6 and TRBJ2-5; no reliable D call. V was cut by 6 bases and J by 4 bases, with 12 bases left in between. Germline V gene sequence: CDR1 MNHNY, CDR2 SVGAGI (reference sequence). This CDR3 is built from 13 residues.

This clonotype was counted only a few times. The CDR3 region has the DNA TGTGCCAGCAGTTTAGGACAGGGGGGCAATGAGCAGTTCTTC. Translated, it gives CASSLGQGGNEQFF. V gene TRBV27 combines with J gene TRBJ2-1; 10 bases line up with TRBD1. This CDR3 spans 14 amino acids. Germline V lookup: CDR1 MNHEY, CDR2 SMNVEV (reference sequence). Unmatched junction bases numbered 1, after V lost 2 bases and J lost 6 bases.

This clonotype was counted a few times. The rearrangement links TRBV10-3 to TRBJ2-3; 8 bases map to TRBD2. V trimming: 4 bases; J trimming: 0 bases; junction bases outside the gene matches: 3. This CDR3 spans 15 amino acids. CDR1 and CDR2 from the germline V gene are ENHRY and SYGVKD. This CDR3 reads CAISGSSGSTDTQYF. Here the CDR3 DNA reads TGTGCCATCAGTGGTTCTAGCGGGAGCACAGATACGCAGTATTTT.

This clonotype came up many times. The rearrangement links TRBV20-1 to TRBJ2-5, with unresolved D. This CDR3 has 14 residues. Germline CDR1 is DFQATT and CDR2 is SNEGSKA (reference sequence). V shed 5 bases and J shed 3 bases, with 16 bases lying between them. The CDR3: CSAASGSPEETQYF. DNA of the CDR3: TGCAGTGCTGCCTCTGGGTCACCCGAAGAGACCCAGTACTTC.

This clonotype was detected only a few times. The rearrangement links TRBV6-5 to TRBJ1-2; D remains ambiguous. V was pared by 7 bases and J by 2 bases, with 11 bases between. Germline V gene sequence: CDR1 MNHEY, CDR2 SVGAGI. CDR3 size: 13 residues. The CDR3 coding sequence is TGTGCCAGCAAGGGAGTGGGAAACTATGGCTACACCTTC. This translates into CASKGVGNYGYTF.

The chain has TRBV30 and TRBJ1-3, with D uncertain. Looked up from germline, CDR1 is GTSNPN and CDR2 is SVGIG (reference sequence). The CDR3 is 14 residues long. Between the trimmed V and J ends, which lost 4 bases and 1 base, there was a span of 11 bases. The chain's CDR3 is CAWMVWTSGNTIYF. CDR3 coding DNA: TGTGCCTGGATGGTGTGGACTTCTGGAAACACCATATATTTT.

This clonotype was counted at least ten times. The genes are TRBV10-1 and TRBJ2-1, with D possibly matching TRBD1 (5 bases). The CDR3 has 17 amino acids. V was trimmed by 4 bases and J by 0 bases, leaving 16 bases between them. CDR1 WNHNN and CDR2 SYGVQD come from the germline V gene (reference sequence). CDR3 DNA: TGCGCCAGCAGTGGAAGGCGGCAGGGAAGCTCCTACAATGAGCAGTTCTTC. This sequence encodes CASSGRRQGSSYNEQFF.

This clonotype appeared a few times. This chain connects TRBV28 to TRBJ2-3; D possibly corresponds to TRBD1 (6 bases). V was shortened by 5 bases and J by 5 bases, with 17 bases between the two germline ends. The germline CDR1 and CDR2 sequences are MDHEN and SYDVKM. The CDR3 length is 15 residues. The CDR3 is CASSLGTTQEDTQYF. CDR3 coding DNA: TGTGCCAGCAGTCTCGGGACAACCCAGGAAGATACGCAGTATTTT.

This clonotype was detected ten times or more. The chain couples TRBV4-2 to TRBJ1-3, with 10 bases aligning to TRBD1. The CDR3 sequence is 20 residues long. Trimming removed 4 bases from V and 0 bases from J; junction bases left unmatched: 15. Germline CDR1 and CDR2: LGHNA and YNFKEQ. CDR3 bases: TGTGCCAGCAGCCGCTCATACCGGGACAGGGGCTATAGCTCTGGAAACACCATATATTTT. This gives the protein CASSRSYRDRGYSSGNTIYF.

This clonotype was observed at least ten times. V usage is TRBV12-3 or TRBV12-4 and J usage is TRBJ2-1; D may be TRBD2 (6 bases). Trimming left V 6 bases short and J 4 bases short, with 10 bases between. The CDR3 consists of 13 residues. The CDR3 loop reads CASRLAEYNEQFF. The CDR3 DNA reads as TGTGCCAGCAGACTAGCAGAGTACAATGAGCAGTTCTTC.

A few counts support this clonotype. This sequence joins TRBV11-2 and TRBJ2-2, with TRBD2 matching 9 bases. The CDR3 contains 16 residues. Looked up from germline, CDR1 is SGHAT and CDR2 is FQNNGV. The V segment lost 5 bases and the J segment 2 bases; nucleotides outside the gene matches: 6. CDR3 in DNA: TGTGCCAGCAGCGGTAGACTAGCGGAAAACACCGGGGAGCTGTTTTTT. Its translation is CASSGRLAENTGELFF.

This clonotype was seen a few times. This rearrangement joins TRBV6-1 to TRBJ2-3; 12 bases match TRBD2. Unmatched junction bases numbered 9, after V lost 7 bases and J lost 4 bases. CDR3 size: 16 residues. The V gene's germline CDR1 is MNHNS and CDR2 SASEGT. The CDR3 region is CASIRTSGKGADTQYF. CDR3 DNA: TGTGCCAGCATCCGGACTAGCGGGAAGGGGGCAGATACGCAGTATTTT.

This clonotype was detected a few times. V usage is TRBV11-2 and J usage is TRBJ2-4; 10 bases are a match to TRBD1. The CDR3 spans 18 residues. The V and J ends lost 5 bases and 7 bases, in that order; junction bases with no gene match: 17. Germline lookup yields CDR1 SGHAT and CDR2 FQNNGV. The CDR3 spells CASSKRPGQGYEGNIQYF. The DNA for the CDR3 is TGTGCCAGCAGCAAGAGACCGGGACAGGGGTATGAAGGGAACATTCAGTACTTC.

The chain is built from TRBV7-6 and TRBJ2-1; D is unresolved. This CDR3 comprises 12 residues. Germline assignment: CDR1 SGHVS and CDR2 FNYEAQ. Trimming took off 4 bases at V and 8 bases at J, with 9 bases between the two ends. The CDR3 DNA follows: TGTGCCAGCAGCTATGGAAGCTATGAGCAGTTCTTC. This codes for CASSYGSYEQFF. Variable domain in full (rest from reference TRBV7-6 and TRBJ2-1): GAGVSQSPRYKVTKRGQDVALRCDPISGHVSLYWYRQALGQGPEFLTYFNYEAQQDKSGLPNDRFSAERPEGSISTLTIQRTEQRDSAMYRCASSYGSYEQFFGPGTRLTVL.

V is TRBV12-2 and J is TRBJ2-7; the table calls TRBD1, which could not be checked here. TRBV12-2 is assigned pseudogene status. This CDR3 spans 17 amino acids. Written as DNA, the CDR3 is TGTGCAAGTCGCTTAAGCAGGGACCCCACCCCTCCCTACGAGCAGTACTTC. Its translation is CASRLSRDPTPPYEQYF.

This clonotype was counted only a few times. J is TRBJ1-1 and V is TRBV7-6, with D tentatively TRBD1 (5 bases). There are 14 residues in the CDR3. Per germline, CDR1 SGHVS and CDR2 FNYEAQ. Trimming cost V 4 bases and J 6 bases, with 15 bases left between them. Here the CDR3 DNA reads TGTGCCAGCAGCTCGTCCTGGGGGGACGCTGAAGCTTTCTTT. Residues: CASSSSWGDAEAFF.

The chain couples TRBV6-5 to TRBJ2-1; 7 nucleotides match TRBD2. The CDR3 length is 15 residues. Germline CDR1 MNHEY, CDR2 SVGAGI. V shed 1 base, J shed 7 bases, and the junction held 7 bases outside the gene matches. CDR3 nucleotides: TGTGCCAGCAGTTACTGGGCGGGAGAATTGAATGAGCAGTTCTTC. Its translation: CASSYWAGELNEQFF.

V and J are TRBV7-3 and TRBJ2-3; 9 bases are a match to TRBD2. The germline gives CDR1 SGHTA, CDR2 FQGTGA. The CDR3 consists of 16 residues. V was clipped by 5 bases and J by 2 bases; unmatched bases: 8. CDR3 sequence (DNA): TGTGCCAGCAGCCCTCAAGGCGGGAGGGCCACAGATACGCAGTATTTT. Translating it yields CASSPQGGRATDTQYF. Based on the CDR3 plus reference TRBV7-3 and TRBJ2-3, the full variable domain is GAGVSQTPSNKVTEKGKYVELRCDPISGHTALYWYRQSLGQGPEFLIYFQGTGAADDSGLPNDRFFAVRPEGSVSTLKIQRTERGDSAVYLCASSPQGGRATDTQYFGPGTRLTVL.

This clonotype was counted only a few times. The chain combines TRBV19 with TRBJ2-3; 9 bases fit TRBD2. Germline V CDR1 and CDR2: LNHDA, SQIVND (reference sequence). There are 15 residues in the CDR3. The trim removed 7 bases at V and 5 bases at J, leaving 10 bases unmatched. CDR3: CASNLAAGGIDTQYF. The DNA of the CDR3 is TGTGCCAGTAACCTCGCAGCGGGAGGTATAGATACGCAGTATTTT. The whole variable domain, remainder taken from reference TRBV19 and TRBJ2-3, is DGGITQSPKYLFRKEGQNVTLSCEQNLNHDAMYWYRQDPGQGLRLIYYSQIVNDFQKGDIAEGYSVSREKKESFPLTVTSAQKNPTAFYLCASNLAAGGIDTQYFGPGTRLTVL.

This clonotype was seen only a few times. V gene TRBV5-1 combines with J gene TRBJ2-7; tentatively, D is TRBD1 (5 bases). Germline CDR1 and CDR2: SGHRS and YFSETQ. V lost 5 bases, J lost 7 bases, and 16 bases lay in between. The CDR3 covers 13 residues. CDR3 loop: CASSYRSGVEQYF. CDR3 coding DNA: TGCGCCAGCAGTTACAGGAGTGGGGTTGAGCAGTACTTC.